This is a list of T cell receptor beta chains from one sample in a study of T cell repertoires in cytomegalovirus infection. TCRdb reprocessed the reads with MiXCR, giving one entry per CDR3 protein. The table shows 250,000 to 300,000 distinct CDR3 sequences, with 22% occurring only once. No antigen has been identified for these receptors. This sample comprised cultured PBMCs, obtained from culture after CMV antigen stimulation. These TCRs come from a human donor in good health (CMV status not recorded). Some clones in this sample may be carry-over from other donors' samples. Both conserved end residues are part of each CDR3. The order of the fields is V gene, D gene, J gene, CDR3 length, clone size, CDR3 DNA, CDR3 protein. A D gene is named only where the DNA matches it firmly. The size entry is marked missing in some rows and otherwise reads once, few, many or a size class.

TRBV28	TRBD1	TRBJ1-5	15	-	TGTGCCAGCAGTCCATTACAGGGGGTGGGTCAGCCCCAGCATTTT	CASSPLQGVGQPQHF
TRBV7-8	-	TRBJ2-7	16	few	TGTGCCAGCAGCTTAATGACCAGGGGACGGATAGGGGAGCAGTACTTC	CASSLMTRGRIGEQYF
TRBV7-2	-	TRBJ1-5	14	-	TGTGCCAGCAGCTTAGTGGGAACTAATCAGCCCCAGCATTTT	CASSLVGTNQPQHF
TRBV10-2	TRBD2	TRBJ2-7	13	-	TGCGCCAGCGGCCCGGGAGGGAGGCGCGAGCAGTACTTC	CASGPGGRREQYF
TRBV20-1	TRBD1	TRBJ2-3	15	few	TGCAGTGCAGGGGACAGCCACTCTAGCACAGATACGCAGTATTTT	CSAGDSHSSTDTQYF
TRBV7-2	TRBD2	TRBJ2-1	17	-	TGTGCCAGCAGTCGACTACTCACTAGCGGCTCCTACAATGAGCAGTTCTTC	CASSRLLTSGSYNEQFF
TRBV20-1	TRBD1	TRBJ1-1	13	-	TGCAGTGCTAGAGAGGACAGGGTCACTGAAGCTTTCTTT	CSAREDRVTEAFF
TRBV7-2	TRBD1	TRBJ2-1	18	many	TGTGCCAGCAGCTTAGAGGCTCCGGGACAGGGTTGGTACAATGAGCAGTTCTTC	CASSLEAPGQGWYNEQFF
TRBV6-1	-	TRBJ2-1	14	-	TGTGCCAGCAGTTATTTAAGGGAAGGCAATGAGCAGTTCTTC	CASSYLREGNEQFF
TRBV6-2/TRBV6-3	-	TRBJ1-5	14	-	TGTGCCAGCAGCTGGACACTGAGCAATCAGCCCCAGCATTTT	CASSWTLSNQPQHF
TRBV3-1	-	TRBJ1-4	14	-	TGTGCCAGCAGCCCCGGGGCTCTTAATGAAAAACTGTTTTTT	CASSPGALNEKLFF
TRBV6-1	TRBD2	TRBJ2-6	17	medium-sized	TGTGCCAGCAGTGAGCGAGCGGGAGGCTCTGGGGCCAACGTCCTGACTTTC	CASSERAGGSGANVLTF
TRBV19	TRBD2	TRBJ2-7	14	few	TGTGCCAGTAGTAGAAGCGGGATCGACTACGAGCAGTACTTC	CASSRSGIDYEQYF
TRBV28	-	TRBJ1-2	15	-	TGTGCCAGCAGTTTGGCTGCCTCCAACCTCTATGGCTACACCTTC	CASSLAASNLYGYTF
TRBV6-4	-	TRBJ1-1	14	-	TGTGCCAGCAGTGACCCGGCCAGGAAAGCTGAAGCTTTCTTT	CASSDPARKAEAFF
TRBV28	-	TRBJ2-7	11	-	TGTGCCAGCAGTTTTATGAGCGAGCAGTACTTC	CASSFMSEQYF
TRBV7-2	TRBD2	TRBJ2-5	17	-	TGTGCCAGCAGCTTAAGCATCCGGTCTAGCGGAAGGGAGACCCAGTACTTC	CASSLSIRSSGRETQYF
TRBV7-9	-	TRBJ1-1	13	-	TGTGCCAGCGGCGGGAGGGTGGGCACTGAAGCTTTCTTT	CASGGRVGTEAFF
TRBV19	-	TRBJ2-1	15	-	TGTGCCAGTAGACTAGAGGACCTATCCTACAATGAGCAGTTCTTC	CASRLEDLSYNEQFF
TRBV20-1	TRBD2	TRBJ2-5	15	few	TGCAGTGCTCAGAACAGCGGGGGCAATCAAGAGACCCAGTACTTC	CSAQNSGGNQETQYF
TRBV12-3/TRBV12-4	-	TRBJ1-3	16	few	TGTGCCAGCACCAGGATACAGGGTGCTGGTGGAAACACCATATATTTT	CASTRIQGAGGNTIYF
TRBV7-2	-	TRBJ2-2	16	many	TGTGCCAGCAGCTTAAGTGGTGATACGAACACCGGGGAGCTGTTTTTT	CASSLSGDTNTGELFF
TRBV6-8	TRBD1	TRBJ2-7	13	-	TGTGCCAGCCGAACGACAGGGGGCGCCGAGCAGTACTTC	CASRTTGGAEQYF
TRBV19	-	TRBJ2-3	17	-	TGTGCCAGTAGTAGAACCTCGGCCAGAACCAACACAGATACGCAGTATTTT	CASSRTSARTNTDTQYF
TRBV20-1	-	TRBJ2-3	13	-	TGCAGTGCTAGAGAAGAGGGCTCGGATACGCAGTATTTT	CSAREEGSDTQYF
TRBV7-2	TRBD1	TRBJ1-2	14	many	TGTGCCAGCAGCTCCGGACAGGGCAACTATGGCTACACCTTC	CASSSGQGNYGYTF
TRBV10-3	-	TRBJ1-5	12	-	TGTGCCACCCAGGACGGGAATCAGCCCCAGCATTTT	CATQDGNQPQHF
TRBV2	-	TRBJ1-6	15	-	TGTGCCAGCAGTCCTGGGAGCTCCTATAATTCACCCCTCCACTTT	CASSPGSSYNSPLHF
TRBV27	TRBD2	TRBJ2-1	15	-	TGTGCCAGCAGTCCCGGGACTAGCGGGAGGACTGAGCAGTTCTTC	CASSPGTSGRTEQFF
TRBV29-1	-	TRBJ1-1	14	-	TGCAGCGTTGAGCTTAAGCGAGGAGACACTGAAGCTTTCTTT	CSVELKRGDTEAFF
TRBV7-2	-	TRBJ2-6	17	few	TGTGCCAGCAGCTTAAGCCCGGGGAGCTCTGGGGCCAACGTCCTGACTTTC	CASSLSPGSSGANVLTF
TRBV10-3	-	TRBJ1-1	17	few	TGTGCCATCAGTGAGTCGGGGGGGGGCAGGCTGAACACTGAAGCTTTCTTT	CAISESGGGRLNTEAFF
TRBV27	-	TRBJ2-4	16	-	TGTGCCAGCAGTTCGTACAGAGTTATAGCCAAAAACATTCAGTACTTC	CASSSYRVIAKNIQYF
TRBV12-3/TRBV12-4	-	TRBJ1-1	14	many	TGTGCCAGCACCAGAAGACGGACGAACACTGAAGCTTTCTTT	CASTRRRTNTEAFF
TRBV6-2/TRBV6-3	-	TRBJ1-5	14	-	TGTGCCAGCGGTTGGGGGGGAATGGGTCAGCCCCAGCATTTT	CASGWGGMGQPQHF
TRBV2	-	TRBJ1-3	15	once	TGTGCCAGCAGCGACAGGTTTCTCTCTGGAAACACCATATATTTT	CASSDRFLSGNTIYF
TRBV5-1	TRBD2	TRBJ2-5	14	once	TGCGCCAGCAGCGGACTAGCGGGACAAGAGACCCAGTACTTC	CASSGLAGQETQYF
TRBV7-2	TRBD1	TRBJ2-1	14	many	TGTGCCAGCAGCTTTGACGGGATCAGGGGGGAGCAGTTCTTC	CASSFDGIRGEQFF
TRBV6-2/TRBV6-3	-	TRBJ1-5	15	-	TGTGCCAGCCAAATCGGGGGGTATAGCAATCAGCCCCAGCATTTT	CASQIGGYSNQPQHF
TRBV7-9	TRBD1	TRBJ1-5	14	many	TGTGCCAGCAGCTTAGGTCAGGGGGGTCAGCCCCAGCATTTT	CASSLGQGGQPQHF
TRBV28	-	TRBJ2-1	12	-	TGTGCCAGCAACGGGGACCGGGGTGAGCAGTTCTTC	CASNGDRGEQFF
TRBV7-6	-	TRBJ2-3	12	many	TGTGCCAGCAGCCTGCTCGGGGGTACGCAGTATTTT	CASSLLGGTQYF
TRBV7-2	-	TRBJ1-1	14	many	TGTGCCAGCAGCTTTCAGGGGCGAGGGACTGAAGCTTTCTTT	CASSFQGRGTEAFF
TRBV7-2	-	TRBJ1-4	14	many	TGTGCCAGCAGCCCTACAGGGCTTAATGAAAAACTGTTTTTT	CASSPTGLNEKLFF
TRBV7-2	-	TRBJ1-3	17	-	TGTGCCAGCAGCTTAGTGGACAGCGCCGTCTCTGGAAACACCATATATTTT	CASSLVDSAVSGNTIYF
TRBV7-8	-	TRBJ1-5	14	many	TGTGCCAGCAGCTCGGGGGTTGGGGAGCAGCCCCAGCATTTT	CASSSGVGEQPQHF
TRBV9	TRBD2	TRBJ2-1	19	many	TGTGCCAGCAGCCGGACAGTGGATCTCCTAGCGGGAGCCTACAATGAGCAGTTCTTC	CASSRTVDLLAGAYNEQFF
TRBV28	-	TRBJ2-7	15	-	TGTGCCAGCAGTTTGAATGGCAGGGGTTTAAGTAGGCAGTACTTC	CASSLNGRGLSRQYF
TRBV7-9	-	TRBJ1-1	16	few	TGTGCCAGCAGCGTAGGGTGGGCCGGGATGAACACTGAAGCTTTCTTT	CASSVGWAGMNTEAFF
TRBV27	-	TRBJ2-1	16	few	TGTGCCAGCAGACGAACTAGCATAAGCTCCTACAATGAGCAGTTCTTC	CASRRTSISSYNEQFF
TRBV2	-	TRBJ2-5	16	-	TGTGCCAGCAGGCACAGGGCGGGGAGGTACCAAGAGACCCAGTACTTC	CASRHRAGRYQETQYF
TRBV11-2	-	TRBJ1-2	12	-	TGTGCCAGGCGACGGCCGGACGGTGGCTACACCTTC	CARRRPDGGYTF
TRBV6-5	-	TRBJ1-1	13	-	TGTGCCAGCAGTTACGTGAAAGCAGGGTTAGCTTTCTTT	CASSYVKAGLAFF
TRBV20-1	-	TRBJ2-3	13	-	TGCAGTGCTAGAGCCCAGGGCACAGATACGCAGTATTTT	CSARAQGTDTQYF
TRBV7-2	-	TRBJ2-4	13	many	TGTGCCAGCAGCTTAGGGGGCGGGGACATTCAGTACTTC	CASSLGGGDIQYF
TRBV7-2	-	TRBJ1-1	14	-	TGTGCCAGCAGCTTATTTAGAGAGAACACTGAAGCTTTCTTT	CASSLFRENTEAFF
TRBV30	TRBD1	TRBJ1-5	15	few	TGTGCCTGGAGTGTACGGCAGGGGGCAACTCAGCCCCAGCATTTT	CAWSVRQGATQPQHF
TRBV5-5	TRBD2	TRBJ2-3	16	-	TGTGCCAGCAGCCCCCCAGCGGGAGACGCTCGGGATACGCAGTATTTT	CASSPPAGDARDTQYF
TRBV10-1	-	TRBJ1-6	13	-	TGCGCCAGCAGTGTAGGGGACAATTCACCCCTCCACTTT	CASSVGDNSPLHF